This passage covers 13 T cell receptor beta chains from one sample sequenced in a study of T-cell reconstitution after alpha-beta-depleted transplantation in children. Construction of the TCRbeta library involved unique molecular identifiers. Each CDR3 protein gets one entry after TCRdb re-called the PCR reads with MiXCR. The sample contains 700,000 to 950,000 distinct CDR3 sequences, roughly 15% of which appear only once. The sample was PBMCs, mostly from graft donor cells, taken 360 days after TCRalphabeta/CD19-depleted stem cell transplant. The source of these receptors is a male patient between 10 and 17 years old who had a stem cell transplant for acute lymphoblastic leukemia, so the T cells may come from the graft donor.

The CDR3 bases are TGCAGCGCTCTGTACACTTCCTCCTACGAGCAGTACTTC. Translating it yields CSALYTSSYEQYF. This chain connects TRBV29-1 to TRBJ2-7, with unresolved D. This CDR3 region has 13 residues. V lost 7 bases, J lost 0 bases, and 13 bases lay in between. Germline lookup yields CDR1 SQVTM and CDR2 ANQGSEA.

The chain combines TRBV3-1 with TRBJ2-7, with D uncertain. The CDR3 has 14 amino acids. Germline values: CDR1 LGHDT, CDR2 YNNKEL (reference sequence). V lost 5 bases and J lost 3, with 14 bases in between. CDR3 loop: CASSSDGYYYEQYF. CDR3 sequence (DNA): TGTGCCAGCAGCTCTGACGGGTATTACTACGAGCAGTACTTC.

This clonotype was observed a few times. The chain recombines TRBV7-2 with TRBJ2-2, with D unclear. Germline CDR1 SGHTA, CDR2 FQGNSA. The CDR3 is 14 amino acids. V lost 3 bases, J lost 1 base, and 6 bases lay in between. The DNA of the CDR3 is TGTGCCAGCAGCTTTGTTCGGAACACCGGGGAGCTGTTTTTT. Translated, it gives CASSFVRNTGELFF.

This clonotype was recorded a few times. V and J are TRBV7-8 and TRBJ2-1; 10 bases match TRBD2. The germline V gene has CDR1 SGHVS and CDR2 FQNEAQ. The trim removed 1 base at V and 8 bases at J, leaving 11 bases unmatched. The CDR3 is made up of 17 amino acids. The CDR3 bases are TGTGCCAGCAGCTTAGAGAACCAAAAGCGGGGGGGACATGAGCAGTTCTTC. Amino acid sequence: CASSLENQKRGGHEQFF.

This clonotype was seen many times. The CDR3 bases are TGTGCCACCAGCAGAGATCCTAGCGGGAGAGTCCCCTACAATGAGCAGTTCTTC. Amino acids: CATSRDPSGRVPYNEQFF. The chain is built from TRBV15 and TRBJ2-1; 10 bases line up with TRBD2. CDR3 size: 18 residues. The V gene end was trimmed by 0 bases and the J gene end by 2 bases; junction bases not matched to a gene: 7. Germline CDR1 LNHNV, CDR2 YYDKDF (reference sequence). The complete variable domain, with remaining parts taken from reference TRBV15 and TRBJ2-1, reads DAMVIQNPRYQVTQFGKPVTLSCSQTLNHNVMYWYQQKSSQAPKLLFHYYDKDFNNEADTPDNFQSRRPNTSFCFLDIRSPGLGDTAMYLCATSRDPSGRVPYNEQFFGPGTRLTVL.

This clonotype turned up a few times. The gene calls are TRBV7-9 and TRBJ2-7; possibly TRBD2 for D (5 bases). Germline CDR1 is SEHNR and CDR2 is FQNEAQ (reference sequence). Trimming left V 4 bases short and J 5 bases short, with 15 bases between. This CDR3 contains 14 residues. Here the CDR3 reads CASSSLRAVDEQYF. The CDR3 nucleotides are TGTGCCAGCAGCTCACTGCGGGCGGTCGACGAGCAGTACTTC. The variable domain in full, with the rest retrieved from reference TRBV7-9 and TRBJ2-7, is DTGVSQNPRHKITKRGQNVTFRCDPISEHNRLYWYRQTLGQGPEFLTYFQNEAQLEKSRLLSDRFSAERPKGSFSTLEIQRTEQGDSAMYLCASSSLRAVDEQYFGPGTRLTVT.

The gene calls are TRBV10-2 and TRBJ2-7; D unresolved. Germline V CDR1 and CDR2: WSHSY, SAAADI. The CDR3 is 12 residues long. Trimming cost V 2 bases and J 5 bases, with 7 bases left between them. The CDR3 DNA is TGCGCCAGCAGTGAGACATCGGACGAGCAGTACTTC. This translates into CASSETSDEQYF.

The V and J genes are TRBV6-5 and TRBJ2-1; no clear D. CDR3 length: 13 amino acids. Trimming shortened V by 1 base and J by 4 bases, and 5 bases separated the two germline ends. Germline CDR1 and CDR2: MNHEY and SVGAGI. As DNA, the CDR3 is TGTGCCAGCAGTTACTTCGCTTACAATGAGCAGTTCTTC. Residues: CASSYFAYNEQFF.

This chain connects TRBV12-3 or TRBV12-4 to TRBJ2-2; the match to TRBD2 covers 10 bases. Unmatched junction bases numbered 6, after V lost 7 bases and J lost 7 bases. The CDR3 contains 14 residues. The CDR3 bases are TGTGCCAGCACCCCTAGCGGGAGTGTCGGGGAGCTGTTTTTT. Translated, it gives CASTPSGSVGELFF.

V and J are TRBV5-1 and TRBJ1-5; a weak D match, TRBD1 (5 bases). CDR3 length equals 13 residues. Germline CDR1 is SGHRS and CDR2 is YFSETQ. V gave up 0 bases and J gave up 9 bases, with 10 bases separating them. As DNA, the CDR3 is TGCGCCAGCAGCTTGGAGGAGGGACTGCCCCAGCATTTT. Its translation is CASSLEEGLPQHF.

The chain joins TRBV13 to TRBJ2-5; D is unresolved. With 5 bases removed from V and 6 bases from J, the gap between germline ends came to 16 bases. Germline lookup yields CDR1 PRHDT and CDR2 FYEKMQ (reference sequence). This CDR3 has 14 residues. CDR3 in DNA: TGTGCCAGCAGCACCGCGGATATGGTAAAGACCCAGTACTTC. It codes for CASSTADMVKTQYF.

V and J are TRBV20-1 and TRBJ2-1; no clear D gene. Per the germline V gene, CDR1 is DFQATT and CDR2 is SNEGSKA (reference sequence). This CDR3 has 15 residues. Trimming shortened V by 6 bases and J by 0 bases, and 15 bases separated the two germline ends. CDR3 protein: CSAGGGTLSYNEQFF. CDR3 DNA sequence: TGCAGTGCGGGCGGCGGCACACTCTCCTACAATGAGCAGTTCTTC.

Only a few counts were recorded for this clonotype. This rearrangement joins TRBV7-8 to TRBJ2-7; the match to TRBD1 covers 7 bases. The CDR3 spans 15 residues. Germline CDR1 reads SGHVS; CDR2 reads FQNEAQ. J lost 1 base, V lost 3 bases, and 6 bases had no gene match. The CDR3 bases are TGTGCCAGCAGCTTGTACCGGGACAGTTCCTACGAGCAGTACTTC. Translating it yields CASSLYRDSSYEQYF.